A selection of T cell receptor beta chains follows, all from one sample in a study of T cell changes during pregnancy in multiple sclerosis. The repertoire was sequenced with immunoSEQ multiplex PCR; TCRdb's copy has only in-frame clones and lacks some. Here the sample spans just over 50,000 clones, roughly 90% being singletons. The input for sequencing was CD4+ T cells from peripheral blood mononuclear cells, taken after pregnancy. The receptors were sampled from a female donor with multiple sclerosis, enrolled in a pregnancy study. CDR3s include the opening cysteine and the closing phenylalanine or tryptophan. D genes are given only for firm matches. The size entry is marked missing in some rows and otherwise reads once, few, many or a size class.

>TRBJ2-2|TRBV29-1|.|.
TGCAGCGTTGAAGATGGGCGACAGGCGATGTTTTTT
CSVEDGRQAMFF
>TRBJ2-5|TRBV7-2|.|TRBD2
TGTGCCAGCAGTTCCCCGGGAGGGCCGGAGACCCAGTACTTC
CASSSPGGPETQYF
>TRBJ1-2|TRBV5-8|.|.
TGTGCCAGCAGCTTACGGTTCTATGGCTACACCTTC
CASSLRFYGYTF
>TRBJ1-5|TRBV5-6|.|.
TGTGCCAGCAGCTTGGGTTCAGTTATTAGCAATCAGCCCCAGCATTTT
CASSLGSVISNQPQHF
>TRBJ1-3|TRBV7-9|.|.
TGTGCCAGCAGCAGCACAGGCATCTCTGGAAACACCATATATTTT
CASSSTGISGNTIYF
>TRBJ2-7|TRBV6-1|.|.
TGTGCCAGCTCGACAGATTTGTACGAGCAGTACTTC
CASSTDLYEQYF
>TRBJ2-3|TRBV5-5|.|.
TGTGCCAGCAGCTTACGAGCGATCAGCACAGATACGCAGTATTTT
CASSLRAISTDTQYF
>TRBJ2-7|TRBV27|.|TRBD2
TGTGCCAGCAGTTTAATGGCGGGAGTCCCCTACGAGCAGTACTTC
CASSLMAGVPYEQYF
>TRBJ1-5|TRBV10-3|.|.
TGTGCCATCAGTGACTTCGGGGGGAATCAGCCCCAGCATTTT
CAISDFGGNQPQHF
>TRBJ2-1|TRBV28|.|.
TGTGCCAGCAGTGACATCTACAATGAGCAGTTCTTC
CASSDIYNEQFF
>TRBJ1-4|TRBV21-1|.|.
TGTGCCAGCAGCACTATTGGACAGGGGGCGAAGAAGAATAATGAAAAACTGTTTTTT
CASSTIGQGAKKNNEKLFF
>TRBJ1-1|TRBV11-2|.|.
TGTGCCAGCAGCTCCCGGGAGCGGGGGTTCATAAGTAACACTGAAGCTTTCTTT
CASSSRERGFISNTEAFF
>TRBJ2-3|TRBV7-7|.|TRBD1
TGTGCTAGCAGCGAGGGACAGCCATTACGAGATACGCAGTATTTT
CASSEGQPLRDTQYF
>TRBJ1-2|TRBV7-9|.|.
TGTGCCAGCAGCTTAGTCAGTCTTCCTAACTATGGCTACACCTTC
CASSLVSLPNYGYTF
>TRBJ1-3|TRBV9|once|.
TGTGCCAGCAGCGCCGGTGGGGCTGTCGAGTACTCTGGAAACACCATATATTTT
CASSAGGAVEYSGNTIYF
>TRBJ2-6|TRBV6-1|.|TRBD1
TGTGCCAGCAGACAGGGGGGCTCTGGGGCCAACGTCCTGACTTTC
CASRQGGSGANVLTF
>TRBJ2-3|TRBV28|.|TRBD2
TGTGCCAGCAGTTTCGGCGGGAGGGTCACAGATACGCAGTATTTT
CASSFGGRVTDTQYF
>TRBJ2-5|TRBV5-1|.|TRBD2
TGCGCCAGCAGCTCAACCTCTAGCGGGAGGGGGCAGACCCAGTACTTC
CASSSTSSGRGQTQYF
>TRBJ1-2|TRBV29-1|.|.
TGCAGCGCACGTGTTCCGGGACTGAACTATGGCTACACCTTC
CSARVPGLNYGYTF
>TRBJ2-7|TRBV2|.|.
TGTGCCAGCAAGGCCCGGGGGATCCCGGGTTTGGAGCAGTACTTC
CASKARGIPGLEQYF
>TRBJ1-1|TRBV6-1|.|.
TGTGCCAGCACGCGGGCAGGATTCACTGGAGCTTTCTTT
CASTRAGFTGAFF
>TRBJ1-6|TRBV28|.|TRBD1
TGTGCCAGCAGATCAGCCGGGACAGGGATTAGTTCACCCCTCCACTTT
CASRSAGTGISSPLHF
>TRBJ2-1|TRBV7-2|once|TRBD2
TGTGCCAGCAGCTTCCGACTAGCGGGTAAACTAGGGAATGAGCAGTTCTTC
CASSFRLAGKLGNEQFF
>TRBJ2-5|TRBV11-3|.|TRBD2
TGTGCCAGCAGCCTCAGACTAGCGGGAGTCAAGACCCAGTACTTC
CASSLRLAGVKTQYF
>TRBJ2-7|TRBV9|.|.
TGTGCCAGCAGCGCGGACTTTCAATCCTACGAGCAGTACTTC
CASSADFQSYEQYF
>TRBJ2-1|TRBV5-1|.|TRBD1
TGCGCCAGCAGCTTGGACAGGGGTGATGAGCAGTTCTTC
CASSLDRGDEQFF
>TRBJ1-4|TRBV18|.|TRBD1
TGTGCCAGCTCACCCACCGATGCCGGGACAGGGAGTGAAAAACTGTTTTTT
CASSPTDAGTGSEKLFF
>TRBJ1-5|TRBV4-1|.|.
TGCGCCAGCAGCCAAGTTACGACACCAGATCAGCCCCAGCATTTT
CASSQVTTPDQPQHF
>TRBJ2-1|TRBV19|once|TRBD2
TGTGCCAGTAGTATCGAGACTAGCGTTGAGCAGTTCTTC
CASSIETSVEQFF
>TRBJ2-1|TRBV7-2|.|TRBD2
TGTGCCAGCAGCTTAGTAGGAGCGGGAGGGTGGTCGGGTGAGCAGTTCTTC
CASSLVGAGGWSGEQFF
>TRBJ2-7|TRBV19|.|.
TGTGCCAGTCGCGTTGACAGGAATGCCTACGAGCAGTACTTC
CASRVDRNAYEQYF
>TRBJ2-3|TRBV5-1|.|TRBD1
TGCGCCAGCAGCTGGGACAGGGCTCCAGATACGCAGTATTTT
CASSWDRAPDTQYF
>TRBJ2-1|TRBV7-2|.|TRBD2
TGTGCCAGCAGCTTAAGTTTTAGCGGGAGGGCGAGTGATGAGCAGTTCTTC
CASSLSFSGRASDEQFF
>TRBJ2-3|TRBV7-3|.|.
TGTGCCAGCAGCTTAATAGGGGGAGGGGGTGCAGATACGCAGTATTTT
CASSLIGGGGADTQYF
>TRBJ1-2|TRBV6-5|few|.
TGTGCCAGCATATCCCTGAGTGGGGAGAGCTACACCTTC
CASISLSGESYTF
>TRBJ2-4|TRBV6-1|.|.
TGTGCCAGCAGTGAATACGAGGAACTAGCCAAAAACATTCAGTACTTC
CASSEYEELAKNIQYF
>TRBJ2-7|TRBV29-1|.|.
TGCAGCGCCACACACGCGGGCGAGCAGTACTTC
CSATHAGEQYF